The sequence of this T cell receptor beta chain was determined in a study of cytomegalovirus exposure and HLA in healthy donors. Broader study findings: Researchers reported that a few CMV-associated chains were confirmed in vitro as CMV antigen-specific. Trimming of TCR beta V- and J-genes showed a link, identified in a later analysis, to a missense DCLRE1C variant.

The primer mix had 60 Vbeta and 13 Jbeta primers. Only in-frame clones appear in the TCRdb table, and some are missing; sequencing was by immunoSEQ multiplex PCR. The sample shows fewer than 200,000 clones, approximately 80% of them seen only once. Trimming removed 5 bases from V and 8 bases from J, with 14 bases in between. CDR1 is SGHTA, CDR2 FQGTGA, per germline. This CDR3 is 13 amino acids long. Of note for this clone: Its target is unknown.

This chain connects TRBV7-3 to TRBJ2-3, with D unresolved. The receptor was isolated from a woman younger than 35 in good health and CMV-seronegative. The sequencing sample was made of PBMCs. CDR3 in amino acids: CASSPLALGTQYF. DNA for the CDR3: TGTGCCAGCAGCCCTTTGGCCCTTGGTACGCAGTATTTT.